This TCR beta chain was sequenced for a study of regulatory T cells in long-lasting Graves disease. The germline CDR1 and CDR2 sequences are SEHNR and FQNEAQ (reference sequence). V shed 8 bases and J 5 bases; nucleotides not matched to a gene: 12. This CDR3 contains 15 residues. This clonotype was observed many times. Building the TCR beta libraries relied on iRepertoire HTBI primers, and CDR3 regions underwent Arm-PCR. Each CDR3 protein gets one entry after TCRdb re-called the multiplex PCR reads with MiXCR. The table lists about 310,000 distinct CDR3 sequences, 15% to 20% of them singletons. Time point denoted: newly diagnosed GD, antithyroid drugs for less than 3 months. Researchers made the TCR library from RNA that was extracted from PBMCs.

The source is a female donor with Graves disease. This material consisted of peripheral blood mononuclear cells (PBMCs), taken at new diagnosis, from a patient treated with antithyroid drugs. The chain has TRBV7-9 and TRBJ2-5; 9 bases agree with TRBD2. CDR3 in DNA: TGTGCCAGCGGATCTAGCGGGACGGTGGGGGAGACCCAGTACTTC. Residues: CASGSSGTVGETQYF.